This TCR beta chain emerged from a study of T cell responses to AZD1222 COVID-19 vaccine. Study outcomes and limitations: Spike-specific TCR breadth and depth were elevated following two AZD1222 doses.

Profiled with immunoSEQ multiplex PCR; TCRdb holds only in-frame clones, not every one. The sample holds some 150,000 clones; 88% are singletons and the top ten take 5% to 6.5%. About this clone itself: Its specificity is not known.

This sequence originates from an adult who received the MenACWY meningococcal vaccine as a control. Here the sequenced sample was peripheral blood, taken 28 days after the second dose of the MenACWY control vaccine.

CDR3 sequence (DNA): TGTGCCAGCAGCCCCCGCAGGGCAGATGGCTACACCTTC. Translating it yields CASSPRRADGYTF. The chain combines TRBV7-2 with TRBJ1-2, with D perhaps matching TRBD1 (5 bases). The CDR3 consists of 13 residues. Looked up from germline, CDR1 is SGHTA and CDR2 is FQGNSA. Trimming shortened V by 5 bases and J by 6 bases, and 13 bases separated the two germline ends.